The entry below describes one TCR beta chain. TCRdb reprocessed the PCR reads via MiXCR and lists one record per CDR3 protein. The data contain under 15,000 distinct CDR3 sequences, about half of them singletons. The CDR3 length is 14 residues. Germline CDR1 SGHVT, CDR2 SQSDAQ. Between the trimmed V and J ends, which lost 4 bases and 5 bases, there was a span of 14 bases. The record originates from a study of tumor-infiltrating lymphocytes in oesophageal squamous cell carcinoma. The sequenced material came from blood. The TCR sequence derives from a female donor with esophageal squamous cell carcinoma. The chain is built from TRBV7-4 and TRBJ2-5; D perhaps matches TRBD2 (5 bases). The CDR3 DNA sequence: TGTGCCAGCAGCTCTGGACTGGTGGGGGAGACCCAGTACTTC. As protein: CASSSGLVGETQYF. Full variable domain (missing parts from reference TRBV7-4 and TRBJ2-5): GAGVSQSPRYKVAKRGRDVALRCDSISGHVTLYWYRQTLGQGSEVLTYSQSDAQRDKSGRPSGRFSAERPERSVSTLKIQRTEQGDSAVYLCASSSGLVGETQYFGPGTRLLVL.